The clone carrying this T cell receptor (beta chain) was counted ten times or more. Its antigen is as yet unknown. The sample is drawn from a study of neurological immune-mediated disorders. Germline V gene sequence: CDR1 ENHRY, CDR2 SYGVKD. There are 14 residues in the CDR3. V shed 10 bases and J shed 2 bases, with 16 bases lying between them. 5'RACE with 10-nucleotide random UMIs produced the cDNA. MiXCR, applied by TCRdb to the 5' RACE reads, yields one record per CDR3 protein. The table includes more than 45,000 distinct CDR3 sequences, about 4.2% detected once. Study findings and constraints: HTLV-1-associated myelopathy had the most TCR clonal expansion, and multiple sclerosis had the least, less than healthy controls.

The specimen sequenced was PBMCs. The chain is built from TRBV10-3 and TRBJ2-3; D might be TRBD2 (6 bases). The TCR comes from a man aged 45-60 years with multiple sclerosis. The CDR3 reads CATNRDSLTDTQYF. The CDR3, as DNA: TGTGCCACGAACCGGGACTCCCTCACAGATACGCAGTATTTT.